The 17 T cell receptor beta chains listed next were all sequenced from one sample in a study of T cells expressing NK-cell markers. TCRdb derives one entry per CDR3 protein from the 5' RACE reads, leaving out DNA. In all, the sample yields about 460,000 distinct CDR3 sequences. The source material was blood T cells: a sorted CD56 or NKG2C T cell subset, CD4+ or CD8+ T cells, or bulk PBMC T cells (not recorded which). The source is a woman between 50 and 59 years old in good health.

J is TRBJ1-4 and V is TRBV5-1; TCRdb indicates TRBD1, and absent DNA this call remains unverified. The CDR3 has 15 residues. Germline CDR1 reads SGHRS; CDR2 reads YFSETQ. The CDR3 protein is CASSPGAGVNEKLFF.

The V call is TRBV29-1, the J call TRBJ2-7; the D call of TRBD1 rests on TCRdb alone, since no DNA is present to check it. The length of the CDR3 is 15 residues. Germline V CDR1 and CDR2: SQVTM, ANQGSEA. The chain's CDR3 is CSVDRGRGDSYEQYF.

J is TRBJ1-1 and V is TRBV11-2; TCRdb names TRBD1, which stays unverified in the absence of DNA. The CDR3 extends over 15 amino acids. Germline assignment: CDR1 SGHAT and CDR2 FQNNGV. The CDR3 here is CASSSVGTVNTEAFF.

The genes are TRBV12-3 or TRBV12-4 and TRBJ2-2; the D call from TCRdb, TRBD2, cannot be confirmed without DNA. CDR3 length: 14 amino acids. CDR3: CASRDYVGTGELFF.

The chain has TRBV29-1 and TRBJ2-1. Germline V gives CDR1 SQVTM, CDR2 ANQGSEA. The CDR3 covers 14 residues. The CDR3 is CSVVRGLSYNEQFF.

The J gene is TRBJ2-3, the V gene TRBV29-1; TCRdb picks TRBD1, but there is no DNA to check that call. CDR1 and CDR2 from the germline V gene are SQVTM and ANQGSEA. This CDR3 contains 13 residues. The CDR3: CSVGWITGDTQYF.

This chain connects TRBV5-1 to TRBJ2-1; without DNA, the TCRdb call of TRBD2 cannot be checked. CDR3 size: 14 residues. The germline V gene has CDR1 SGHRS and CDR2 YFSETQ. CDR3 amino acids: CASSPLPSGYEQFF. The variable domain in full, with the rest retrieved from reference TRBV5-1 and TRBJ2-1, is KAGVTQTPRYLIKTRGQQVTLSCSPISGHRSVSWYQQTPGQGLQFLFEYFSETQRNKGNFPGRFSGRQFSNSRSEMNVSTLELGDSALYLCASSPLPSGYEQFFGPGTRLTVL.

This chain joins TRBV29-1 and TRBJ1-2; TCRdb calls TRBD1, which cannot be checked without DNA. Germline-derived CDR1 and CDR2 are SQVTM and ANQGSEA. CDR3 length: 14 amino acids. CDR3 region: CSVGARRGPGGYTF.

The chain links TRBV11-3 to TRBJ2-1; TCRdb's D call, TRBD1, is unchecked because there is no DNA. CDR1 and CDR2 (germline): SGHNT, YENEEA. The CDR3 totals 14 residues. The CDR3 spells CASSLQGGYNEQFF.

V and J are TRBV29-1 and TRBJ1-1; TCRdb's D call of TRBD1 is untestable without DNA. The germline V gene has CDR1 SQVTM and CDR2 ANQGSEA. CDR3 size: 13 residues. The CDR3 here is CSAQDRSNTEAFF. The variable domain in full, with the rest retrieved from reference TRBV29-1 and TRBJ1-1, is SAVISQKPSRDICQRGTSLTIQCQVDSQVTMMFWYRQQPGQSLTLIATANQGSEATYESGFVIDKFPISRPNLTFSTLTVSNMSPEDSSIYLCSAQDRSNTEAFFGQGTRLTVV.

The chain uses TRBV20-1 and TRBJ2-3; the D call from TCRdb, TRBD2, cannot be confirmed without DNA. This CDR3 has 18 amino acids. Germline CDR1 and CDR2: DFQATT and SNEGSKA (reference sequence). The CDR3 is CSARDRFGTSGRTDTQYF.

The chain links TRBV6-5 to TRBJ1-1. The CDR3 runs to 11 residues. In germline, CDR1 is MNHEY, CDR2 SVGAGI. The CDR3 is CASSSIHEAFF.

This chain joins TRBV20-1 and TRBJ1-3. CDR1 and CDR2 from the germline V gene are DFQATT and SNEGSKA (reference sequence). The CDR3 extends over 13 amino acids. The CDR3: CSARNPSGNTIYF.

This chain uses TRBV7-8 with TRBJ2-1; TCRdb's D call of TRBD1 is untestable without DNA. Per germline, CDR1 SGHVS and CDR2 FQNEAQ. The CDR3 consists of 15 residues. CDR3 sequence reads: CASSSRDPPWNEQFF.

This chain's CDR3 is CASKDRQGPFDEQFF. V and J are TRBV5-1 and TRBJ2-1; as DNA is missing, the TRBD2 call by TCRdb cannot be tested. Germline CDR1 SGHRS, CDR2 YFSETQ. CDR3 size: 15 residues.

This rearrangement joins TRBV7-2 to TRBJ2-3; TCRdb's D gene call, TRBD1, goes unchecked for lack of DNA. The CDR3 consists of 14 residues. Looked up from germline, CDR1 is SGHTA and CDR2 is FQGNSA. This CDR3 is CASKQGSGTDTQYF.

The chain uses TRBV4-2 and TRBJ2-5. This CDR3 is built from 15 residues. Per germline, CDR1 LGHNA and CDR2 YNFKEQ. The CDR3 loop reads CASSQDRTLQETQYF.